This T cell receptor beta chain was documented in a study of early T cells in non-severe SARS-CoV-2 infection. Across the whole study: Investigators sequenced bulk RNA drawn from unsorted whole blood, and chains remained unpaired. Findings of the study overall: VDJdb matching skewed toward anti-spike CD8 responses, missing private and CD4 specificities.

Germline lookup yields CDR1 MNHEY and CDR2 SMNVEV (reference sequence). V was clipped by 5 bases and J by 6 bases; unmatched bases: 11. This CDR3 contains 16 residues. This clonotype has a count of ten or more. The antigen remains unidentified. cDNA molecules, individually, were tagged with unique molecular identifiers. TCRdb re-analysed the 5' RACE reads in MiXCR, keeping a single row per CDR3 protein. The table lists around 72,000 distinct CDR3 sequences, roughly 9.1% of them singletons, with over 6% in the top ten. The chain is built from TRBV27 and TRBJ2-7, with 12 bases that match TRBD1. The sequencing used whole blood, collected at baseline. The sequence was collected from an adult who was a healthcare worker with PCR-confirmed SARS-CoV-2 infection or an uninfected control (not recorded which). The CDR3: CASSKVMRDRGPEQYF. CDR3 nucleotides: TGTGCCAGCAGTAAAGTTATGAGGGACAGGGGGCCCGAGCAGTACTTC.